Given below is one TCR beta chain in context. V lost 3 bases to trimming and J lost 0 bases, with 9 bases between them. Germline-derived CDR1 and CDR2 are SEHNR and FQNEAQ (reference sequence). The CDR3 consists of 15 residues. The sample originates from a study of shared clonotypes between healthy human individuals. TCRdb's table, derived via immunoSEQ multiplex PCR, lists solely in-frame clones and lacks some. The table has hundreds of thousands of clones, more than 95% seen once. Source material: naive CD4+ T cells sorted from blood. Indicated subset: CD45RA+ positively selected. The rearrangement joins TRBV7-9 to TRBJ2-1, with TRBD1 as a possible D gene (6 bases). This TCR was recovered from a woman in her thirties in good health. In DNA form, the CDR3 reads TGTGCCAGCAGCTTCAGGGGAAGCTCCTACAATGAGCAGTTCTTC. As protein: CASSFRGSSYNEQFF.